This TCR beta chain was documented in a study of blood T cell repertoires in COVID-19. Assay: immunoSEQ multiplex PCR; the TCRdb copy retains only in-frame clones and omits some. This repertoire shows around 120,000 clones, approximately 86% found once; its top ten account for around 2.3%. The cohort comprised adults aged about 18 to 100 years residing in about two dozen US areas. The table lists this clone with a count of one. V gave up 3 bases and J gave up 0 bases, with 5 bases separating them. CDR3 length equals 13 residues. CDR1 and CDR2 from the germline V gene are MNHEY and SMNVEV (reference sequence).

The rearrangement uses TRBV27 and TRBJ1-2; no definite D call. Sequences were obtained from PBMCs or T cells enriched from blood (not recorded which). This TCR came from a woman in her fifties or sixties who had recovered from COVID-19. In nucleotides, the CDR3 is TGTGCCAGCAGTTTGTCGGCTAACTATGGCTACACCTTC. This gives the protein CASSLSANYGYTF.